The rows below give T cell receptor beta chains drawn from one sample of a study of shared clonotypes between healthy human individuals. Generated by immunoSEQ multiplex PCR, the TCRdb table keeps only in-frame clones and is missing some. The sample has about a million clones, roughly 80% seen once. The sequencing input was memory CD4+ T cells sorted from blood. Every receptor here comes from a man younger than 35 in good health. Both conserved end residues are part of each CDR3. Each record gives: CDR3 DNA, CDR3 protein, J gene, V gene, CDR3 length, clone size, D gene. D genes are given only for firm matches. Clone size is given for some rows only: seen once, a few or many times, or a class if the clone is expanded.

TGTGCCAGTAGTGCCCGCGGAACAGGGCGGAGTGAGACCCAGTACTTC CASSARGTGRSETQYF TRBJ2-5 TRBV19 16 NA NA
TGTGCCAGCAGCACGCGACTGGGCGAGCAGTACTTC CASSTRLGEQYF TRBJ2-7 TRBV7-8 12 once NA
TGTGCCAGCAGCGGTGGGACCGGGACCGACAATGAGCAGTTCTTC CASSGGTGTDNEQFF TRBJ2-1 TRBV5-4 15 NA NA
TGTGCCAGCAGTCTCAGGGACATGAACACTGAAGCTTTCTTT CASSLRDMNTEAFF TRBJ1-1 TRBV5-4 14 NA NA
TGTGCCAGCAGCGCGCCGGGACAGGGGACTTATGGCTACACCTTC CASSAPGQGTYGYTF TRBJ1-2 TRBV27 15 NA TRBD1
TGTGCCAGCTCACCCCGACAGGGAGCCACTGGAAACACCATATATTTT CASSPRQGATGNTIYF TRBJ1-3 TRBV18 16 few TRBD1
TGTGCCAGCAGCTTATCGTCCCAAGGCGGCAATCAGCCCCAGCATTTT CASSLSSQGGNQPQHF TRBJ1-5 TRBV7-9 16 NA NA
TGTGCCAGCAGTGAAGGGTATAGCAATCAGCCCCAGCATTTT CASSEGYSNQPQHF TRBJ1-5 TRBV7-2 14 NA NA
TGTGCCAGTAGTACGACTAGCGCCAGACTCTACGAGCAGTACTTC CASSTTSARLYEQYF TRBJ2-7 TRBV19 15 NA TRBD2
TGTGCCAGCAGTGACTGGGCGGAGGGAGATCGTCATGAGCAGTTCTTC CASSDWAEGDRHEQFF TRBJ2-1 TRBV6-4 16 many NA
TGTGCCAGCAGTTCCGGGGCCGCCTCTGGCTACACCTTC CASSSGAASGYTF TRBJ1-2 TRBV6-5 13 many NA
TGTGCCAGCAGTCACTCGGTCGGGGGGACAAATTTGAACACTGAAGCTTTCTTT CASSHSVGGTNLNTEAFF TRBJ1-1 TRBV12-1 18 NA NA
TGTGCCAGCAGCGTAGGCTTACCTCAAGCCTACAATGAGCAGTTCTTC CASSVGLPQAYNEQFF TRBJ2-1 TRBV9 16 NA NA
TGTGCCAGCAGCTTAGACTCGACGCCCGCCTATGGCTACACCTTC CASSLDSTPAYGYTF TRBJ1-2 TRBV7-2 15 few NA
TGTGCCAGCAGTGATGACGGGAAAGGTGGCTACACCTTC CASSDDGKGGYTF TRBJ1-2 TRBV6-1 13 NA NA
TGCGCCAGCAGCTATGGGACAGGGCGGGAGACCCAGTACTTC CASSYGTGRETQYF TRBJ2-5 TRBV5-1 14 NA TRBD1
TGTGCCAGCAGTGTGAGAGGGGGCGAGGCTGGCTACACCTTC CASSVRGGEAGYTF TRBJ1-2 TRBV2 14 NA TRBD1
TGTGCCATCAGTTTCGGGACTAGCGGACCCGACGAGCAGTACTTC CAISFGTSGPDEQYF TRBJ2-7 TRBV10-3 15 NA TRBD2
TGTGCCTGGAGTATGGGAGGGAACACTGAAGCTTTCTTT CAWSMGGNTEAFF TRBJ1-1 TRBV30 13 few NA
TGCGCCAGCAGCGTGGGACAGGGGTACGAAAAACTGTTTTTT CASSVGQGYEKLFF TRBJ1-4 TRBV5-1 14 NA TRBD1
TGTGCCAGCTCACCAAAGGTAGCGGGGGGGCCGGCAGATACGCAGTATTTT CASSPKVAGGPADTQYF TRBJ2-3 TRBV18 17 NA TRBD2
TGTGCCTGGAGTGTGAGGGAGGGCCAAGAGACCCAGTACTTC CAWSVREGQETQYF TRBJ2-5 TRBV30 14 NA TRBD2
TGTGCCAGTAGTAGTGGGACTAGCGGGAGGCGCTATGAGCAGTTCTTC CASSSGTSGRRYEQFF TRBJ2-1 TRBV19 16 NA TRBD2
TGTGCCAGCAGGGGTTGGCGGGGGGGCGCAGATACGCAGTATTTT CASRGWRGGADTQYF TRBJ2-3 TRBV6-5 15 NA TRBD2
TGTGCCAGCAGCCTTGACAGGGGGAATTCACCCCTCCACTTT CASSLDRGNSPLHF TRBJ1-6 TRBV7-9 14 few TRBD1
TGTGCCAGCAGCTCCGGGAAGGCAGGGCAGTTCTTC CASSSGKAGQFF TRBJ2-1 TRBV7-2 12 NA NA
TGTGCCAGCAGTCGAAAGGGCAGGGTCGCCGGGGAGCTGTTTTTT CASSRKGRVAGELFF TRBJ2-2 TRBV28 15 once NA
TGTGCCACCCTAAGAATGGACACCATATATTTT CATLRMDTIYF TRBJ1-3 TRBV6-5 11 once NA
TGTGCCAGCAGCTTAAGTGGTCCAGCTCAAGTTGAAGCTTTCTTT CASSLSGPAQVEAFF TRBJ1-1 TRBV7-8 15 few NA
TGTGCCAGCAGCCCAATGCCCCCGGTCAGGGGGCACACTGAAGCTTTCTTT CASSPMPPVRGHTEAFF TRBJ1-1 TRBV7-9 17 NA TRBD1
TGTGCCAGTAGGCCAGGGAGCTCCTATAATTCACCCCTCCACTTT CASRPGSSYNSPLHF TRBJ1-6 TRBV19 15 few NA
TGTGCCAGCAGCTCCCGCATGACTAGCGGGGGATACAATGAGCAGTTCTTC CASSSRMTSGGYNEQFF TRBJ2-1 TRBV9 17 few TRBD2
TGTGCCACCAGCAGAGCAAGCGGGAGTGGTAGATCAAATACGCAGTATTTT CATSRASGSGRSNTQYF TRBJ2-3 TRBV15 17 NA TRBD2
TGTGCCAGTAGTGCCAGGACAGGGAGAAGTGGCTACACCTTC CASSARTGRSGYTF TRBJ1-2 TRBV19 14 NA TRBD1
TGTGCCAGCAGTTACGGACTAGCGCCTAGCACAGATACGCAGTATTTT CASSYGLAPSTDTQYF TRBJ2-3 TRBV6-6 16 NA TRBD2
TGTGCCATCAGTGAGAACAGGGGGCTTACTGAAGCTTTCTTT CAISENRGLTEAFF TRBJ1-1 TRBV10-3 14 NA TRBD1
TGTGCCAGCAGTTACGCGCTAACAGGGGGGCCCGGGGAGCTGTTTTTT CASSYALTGGPGELFF TRBJ2-2 TRBV6-5 16 NA TRBD1
TGTGCCAGCAGCCTTCTGGGGGGGGGCACTGAAGCTTTCTTT CASSLLGGGTEAFF TRBJ1-1 TRBV7-2 14 NA NA
TGTGCCAGCAGTTACCTCGGAGGCGTAAACACTGAAGCTTTCTTT CASSYLGGVNTEAFF TRBJ1-1 TRBV27 15 NA NA
TGTGCCAGCAGCTTAGGATCACTAGCCCAGAACACCGGGGAGCTGTTTTTT CASSLGSLAQNTGELFF TRBJ2-2 TRBV5-4 17 once NA
TGTGCCAGCCGACGGTATAGCAATCAGCCCCAGCATTTT CASRRYSNQPQHF TRBJ1-5 TRBV6-5 13 NA NA
TGCGCCAGCAGCTTGACCGGGACTAGCTTCGCCGGGGAGCTGTTTTTT CASSLTGTSFAGELFF TRBJ2-2 TRBV5-1 16 NA TRBD2
TGTGCCAGCTCACCACCGGGACTAGCGGGAGGGCAAGAGACCCAGTACTTC CASSPPGLAGGQETQYF TRBJ2-5 TRBV18 17 NA TRBD2
TGTGCCAGCAGCGTTTCTTCCCAATCTAGCGGGGGGCGATCGGATACGCAGTATTTT CASSVSSQSSGGRSDTQYF TRBJ2-3 TRBV9 19 NA TRBD2
TGTGCCAGCAGTTTAGGACCGGGACAGGGGGGATATGGCTACACCTTC CASSLGPGQGGYGYTF TRBJ1-2 TRBV27 16 NA TRBD1
TGTGCTAGTGGTTTGTTCCAGGGACTGTATAAGGATGGCTACACCTTC CASGLFQGLYKDGYTF TRBJ1-2 TRBV12-5 16 NA NA
TGTGCCAGCAGTTCAACAGGGGGCGGCCCTCTTTACGAGCAGTACTTC CASSSTGGGPLYEQYF TRBJ2-7 TRBV28 16 NA TRBD1
TGTGCCAGCAGCGTAGACCTGGGGAATGAAAAACTGTTTTTT CASSVDLGNEKLFF TRBJ1-4 TRBV9 14 NA NA
TGTGCCAGCAGTCCACAGGGGGCCGCTGAAGCTTTCTTT CASSPQGAAEAFF TRBJ1-1 TRBV6-1 13 NA TRBD1
TGTGCCAGCAGCTTAGAGCGGCAGTCGTCCTACGAGCAGTACTTC CASSLERQSSYEQYF TRBJ2-7 TRBV11-2 15 NA NA
TGTGCCACCAGTGCCCGGGGAGGGATATTATCAGATACGCAGTATTTT CATSARGGILSDTQYF TRBJ2-3 TRBV6-1 16 NA TRBD2
TGTGCCAGCTCAGGACAGGGGGCCGGACAGCCCCAGCATTTT CASSGQGAGQPQHF TRBJ1-5 TRBV18 14 NA TRBD1
TGTGCCAGCAGCTTCGACAGCTACGGCAATCAGCCCCAGCATTTT CASSFDSYGNQPQHF TRBJ1-5 TRBV7-2 15 NA NA
TGTGCCAGCTCACCTGCGACTAGAAGGGACGAGCAGTACTTC CASSPATRRDEQYF TRBJ2-7 TRBV18 14 NA NA
TGTGCCAGCAGCCGTGCAGGGGCAGAGACCCAGTACTTC CASSRAGAETQYF TRBJ2-5 TRBV7-2 13 NA NA
TGCGCCAGCAGCTTGGGTCCGGCTAGCGGGAGGTCAACCACAGATACGCAGTATTTT CASSLGPASGRSTTDTQYF TRBJ2-3 TRBV5-1 19 few TRBD2
TGTGCCAGCAGCTGGGGGGGCGGAGGAGGGAGGTTTAATGAGCAGTTCTTC CASSWGGGGGRFNEQFF TRBJ2-1 TRBV7-6 17 many NA
TGTGCCAGCTCACCCTCGACAGGGTCTGGAAACACCATATATTTT CASSPSTGSGNTIYF TRBJ1-3 TRBV18 15 NA TRBD1
TGTGCCAGTAGGACAGGGACCATTCAGTACTTC CASRTGTIQYF TRBJ2-4 TRBV19 11 NA TRBD1
TGTGCCAGCAGCTTAACAGGGCCCAATTCACCCCTCCACTTT CASSLTGPNSPLHF TRBJ1-6 TRBV11-2 14 NA NA